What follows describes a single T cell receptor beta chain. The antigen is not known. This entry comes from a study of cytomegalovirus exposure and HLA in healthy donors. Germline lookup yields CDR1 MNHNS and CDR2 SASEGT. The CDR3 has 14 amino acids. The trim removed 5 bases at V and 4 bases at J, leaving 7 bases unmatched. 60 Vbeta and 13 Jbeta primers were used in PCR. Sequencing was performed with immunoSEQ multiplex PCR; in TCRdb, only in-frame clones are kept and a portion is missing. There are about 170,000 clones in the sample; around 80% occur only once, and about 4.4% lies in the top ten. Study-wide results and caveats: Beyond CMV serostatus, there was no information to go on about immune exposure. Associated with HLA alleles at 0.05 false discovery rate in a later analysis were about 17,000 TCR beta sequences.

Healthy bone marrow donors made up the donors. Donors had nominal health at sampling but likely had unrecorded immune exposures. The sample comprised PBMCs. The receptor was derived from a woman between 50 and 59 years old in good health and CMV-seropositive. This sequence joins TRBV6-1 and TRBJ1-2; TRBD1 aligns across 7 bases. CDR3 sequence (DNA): TGTGCCAGCAGTAGGGAAGGACAGGTCTATGGCTACACCTTC. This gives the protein CASSREGQVYGYTF.